This T cell receptor (beta chain) comes out of a study of CD8 T cells in ankylosing spondylitis. Overall study findings and caveats: Ankylosing spondylitis blood appeared to be characterized by a TCR beta motif of eight or nine highly homologous variants. The clones that were linked to disease were reported to be significantly enriched in matched synovial fluid samples from ankylosing spondylitis patients.

Of note for this clonotype: Its antigen is unknown.

TCRdb used MiXCR to reprocess the 5' RACE reads, holding one entry per CDR3 protein. The sample holds around 160,000 distinct CDR3 sequences, around 10% seen once. Trimming cost V 3 bases and J 2 bases, with 14 bases left between them. Germline lookup yields CDR1 MNHEY and CDR2 SMNVEV (reference sequence). CDR3 length: 16 residues. The sequencing sample was made of blood, either unsorted or a sorted T cell fraction (not recorded which). This chain connects TRBV27 to TRBJ1-5; tentatively, D is TRBD1 (6 bases). The TCR comes from a male donor with ankylosing spondylitis or in good health (not recorded which). CDR3 bases: TGTGCCAGCAGTTTTCTACAGGGCCTAGGCAATCAGCCCCAGCATTTT. Encoded protein: CASSFLQGLGNQPQHF.